This T cell receptor beta chain was documented in a study of T-cell reconstitution after alpha-beta-depleted transplantation in children. Preparation of the TCRbeta library involved a method that used unique molecular identifiers. TCRdb recomputed calls from the PCR reads with MiXCR, one row per CDR3 protein. The sample shows fewer than 95,000 distinct CDR3 sequences, more than 10% of them seen only once. CDR1 LGHNA and CDR2 YSLEER come from the germline V gene. V was pared by 5 bases and J by 3 bases, with 6 bases of the junction left unmatched. This CDR3 has 16 residues. The sample in question was PBMCs from the stem cell graft donor, obtained from the stem cell graft. The chain links TRBV4-3 to TRBJ1-4, with 10 positions matching TRBD1. This TCR was sampled from a human donor who donated a stem cell graft to a child with inherited bone marrow failure. CDR3 region: CASSKRTGGPNEKLFF. Here the CDR3 DNA reads TGCGCCAGCAGCAAGAGGACAGGGGGACCTAATGAAAAACTGTTTTTT.